The clone carrying this TCR beta chain came up many times. The antigen remains unidentified. Each 10 ml fresh peripheral blood draw supplied the PBMCs. The sample is drawn from a study of T cells in Graves' hyperthyroidism and ophthalmopathy. Study-wide findings and caveats: Blood samples included most of the expanded thyroid clonotypes exceeding 0.001. Before onset, ophthalmopathy was predicted by the model a median approximately 6.7 months earlier. A model built on 13 V-J features separated ophthalmopathy from stable hyperthyroidism.

V was pared by 5 bases and J by 4 bases, with 12 bases between. Germline CDR1 and CDR2: MNHEY and SMNVEV (reference sequence). CDR3 length: 13 residues. Authors of the study amplified TCR beta CDR3 regions from RNA transcripts. Using the HTBI primer set, a first-round RT-PCR was run on the TCR CDR3. TCRdb independently ran MiXCR on the multiplex PCR reads; one entry per CDR3 protein. The sample shows 200,000 to 250,000 distinct CDR3 sequences, roughly 22% of them seen only once. The sequence came from a woman in her forties with Graves' ophthalmopathy. Material: blood. The V and J genes are TRBV27 and TRBJ2-7; the D gene is possibly TRBD2 (6 bases). CDR3 sequence reads: CASSPLGLYEQYF. In DNA, the CDR3 is TGTGCCAGCAGTCCCTTGGGACTTTACGAGCAGTACTTC.